This record concerns one TCR beta chain sequence. A read error may produce the germline difference seen at one junction end. The data derive from a study of blood T cells in healthy people across ages. The use of a sample-barcoded 5' primer and a J-beta primer mix characterized a second PCR of 7 to 11 cycles. TCRdb processed the 5' RACE reads anew with MiXCR; each CDR3 protein has one entry. The table records around 1,900,000 distinct CDR3 sequences, 39% of them present only once. The CDR3 has 13 amino acids. The sequence was obtained from a human donor in good health. The rearrangement links TRBV12-3 or TRBV12-4 to TRBJ2-4; perhaps TRBD2 as D (6 bases). Sequenced: blood. In DNA, the CDR3 is TGTGTCAGCAGTTTAGGAGGGATGGGGGAGCAGTACTTC. Amino acids: CVSSLGGMGEQYF.